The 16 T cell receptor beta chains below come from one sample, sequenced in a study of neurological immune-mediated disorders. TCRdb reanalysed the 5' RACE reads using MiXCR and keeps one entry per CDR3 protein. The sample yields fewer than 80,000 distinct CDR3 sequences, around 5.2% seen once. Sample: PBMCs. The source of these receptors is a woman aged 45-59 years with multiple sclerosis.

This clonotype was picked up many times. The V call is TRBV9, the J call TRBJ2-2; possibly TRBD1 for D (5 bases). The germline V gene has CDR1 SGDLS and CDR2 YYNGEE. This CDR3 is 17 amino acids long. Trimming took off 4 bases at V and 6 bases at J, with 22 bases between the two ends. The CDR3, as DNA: TGTGCCAGCAGCAGAGAATTGGGGCAGGCAAAGGCCGGGGAGCTGTTTTTT. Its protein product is CASSRELGQAKAGELFF.

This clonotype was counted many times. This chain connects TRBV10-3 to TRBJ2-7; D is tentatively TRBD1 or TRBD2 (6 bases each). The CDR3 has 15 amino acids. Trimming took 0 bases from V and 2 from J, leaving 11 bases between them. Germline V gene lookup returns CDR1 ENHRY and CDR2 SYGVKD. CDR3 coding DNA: TGTGCCATCAGTGAGTCCGGGGGCACGACCTACGAGCAGTACTTC. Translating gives CAISESGGTTYEQYF.

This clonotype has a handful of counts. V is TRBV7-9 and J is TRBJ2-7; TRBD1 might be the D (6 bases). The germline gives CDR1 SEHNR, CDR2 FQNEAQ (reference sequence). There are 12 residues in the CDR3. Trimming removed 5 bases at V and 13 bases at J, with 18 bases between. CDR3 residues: CASSGAAGEVYF. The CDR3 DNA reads TGTGCCAGCAGCGGAGCGGCAGGGGAAGTCTACTTC.

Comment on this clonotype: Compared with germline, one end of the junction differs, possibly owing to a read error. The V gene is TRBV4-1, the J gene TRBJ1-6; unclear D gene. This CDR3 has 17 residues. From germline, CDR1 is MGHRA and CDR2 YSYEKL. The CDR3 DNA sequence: TGCGCCAGCAGCTACCCCCTAAAGACAAGCTATAATTCACCCCTACACTTT. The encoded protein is CASSYPLKTSYNSPLHF.

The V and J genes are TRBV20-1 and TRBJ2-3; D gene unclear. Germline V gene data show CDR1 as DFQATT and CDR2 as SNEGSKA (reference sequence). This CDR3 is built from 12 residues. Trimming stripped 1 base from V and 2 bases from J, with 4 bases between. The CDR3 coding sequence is TGCAGTGCTAGAGTGCTCACAGATACGCAGTATTTT. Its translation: CSARVLTDTQYF.

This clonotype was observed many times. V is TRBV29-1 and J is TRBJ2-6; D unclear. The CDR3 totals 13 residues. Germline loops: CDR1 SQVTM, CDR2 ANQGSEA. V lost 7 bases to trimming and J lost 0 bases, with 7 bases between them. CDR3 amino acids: CSGGNSGANVLTF. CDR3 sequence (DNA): TGCAGCGGGGGTAACTCTGGGGCCAACGTCCTGACTTTC.

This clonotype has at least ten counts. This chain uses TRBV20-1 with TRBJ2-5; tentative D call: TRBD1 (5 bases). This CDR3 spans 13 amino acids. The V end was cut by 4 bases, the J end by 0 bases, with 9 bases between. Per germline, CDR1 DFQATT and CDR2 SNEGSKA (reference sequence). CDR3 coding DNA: TGCAGTGCTAAAAAGACAGACCAAGAGACCCAGTACTTC. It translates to CSAKKTDQETQYF.

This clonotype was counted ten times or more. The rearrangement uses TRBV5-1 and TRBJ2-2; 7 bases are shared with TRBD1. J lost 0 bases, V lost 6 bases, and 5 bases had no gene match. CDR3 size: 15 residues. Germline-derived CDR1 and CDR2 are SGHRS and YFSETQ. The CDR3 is CASTEGQTNTGELFF. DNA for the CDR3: TGCGCCAGCACCGAGGGACAGACGAACACCGGGGAGCTGTTTTTT.

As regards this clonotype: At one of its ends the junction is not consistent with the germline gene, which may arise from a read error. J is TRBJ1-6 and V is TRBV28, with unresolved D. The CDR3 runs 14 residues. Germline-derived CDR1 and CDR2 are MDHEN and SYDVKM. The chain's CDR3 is CASSFGQTNSPLNF. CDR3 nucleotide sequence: TGTGCCAGCAGTTTCGGGCAGACCAATTCACCCCTCAACTTT.

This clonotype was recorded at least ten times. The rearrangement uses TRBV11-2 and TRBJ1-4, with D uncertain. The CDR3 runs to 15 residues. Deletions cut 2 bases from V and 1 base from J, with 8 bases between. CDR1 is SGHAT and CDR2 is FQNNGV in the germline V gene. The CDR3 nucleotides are TGTGCCAGCAGCTTAAGGGCACTAACTAATGAAAAACTGTTTTTT. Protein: CASSLRALTNEKLFF.

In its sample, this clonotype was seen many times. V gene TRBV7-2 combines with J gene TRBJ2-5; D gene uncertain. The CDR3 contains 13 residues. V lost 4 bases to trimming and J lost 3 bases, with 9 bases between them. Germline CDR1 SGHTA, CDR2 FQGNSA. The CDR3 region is CASSYNEKETQYF. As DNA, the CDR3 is TGTGCCAGCAGCTATAACGAGAAAGAGACCCAGTACTTC.

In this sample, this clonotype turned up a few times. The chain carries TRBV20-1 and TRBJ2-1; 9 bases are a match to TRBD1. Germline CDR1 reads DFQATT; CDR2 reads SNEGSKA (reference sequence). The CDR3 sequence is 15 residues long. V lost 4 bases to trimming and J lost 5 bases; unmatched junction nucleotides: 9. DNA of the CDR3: TGCAGTGCTACCAGGGACAGGGACGTGCACAATGAGCAGTTCTTC. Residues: CSATRDRDVHNEQFF.

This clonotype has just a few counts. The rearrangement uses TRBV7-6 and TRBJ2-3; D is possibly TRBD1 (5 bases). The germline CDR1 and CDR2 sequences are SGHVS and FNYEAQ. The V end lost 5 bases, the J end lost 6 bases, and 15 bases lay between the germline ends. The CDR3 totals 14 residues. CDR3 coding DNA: TGTGCCAGCAGCCAAAATAGGGGTGGCGATACGCAGTATTTT. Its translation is CASSQNRGGDTQYF.

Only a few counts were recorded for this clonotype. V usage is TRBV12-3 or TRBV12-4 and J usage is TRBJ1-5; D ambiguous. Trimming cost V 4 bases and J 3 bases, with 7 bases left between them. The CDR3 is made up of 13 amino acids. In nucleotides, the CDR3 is TGTGCCAGCAGTTCCGGGAACAATCAGCCCCAGCATTTT. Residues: CASSSGNNQPQHF.

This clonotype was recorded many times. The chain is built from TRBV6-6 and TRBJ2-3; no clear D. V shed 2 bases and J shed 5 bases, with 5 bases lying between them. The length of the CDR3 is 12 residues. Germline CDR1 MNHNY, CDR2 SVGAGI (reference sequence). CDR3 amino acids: CASSYGKDTQYF. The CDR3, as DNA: TGTGCCAGCAGTTACGGGAAAGATACGCAGTATTTT.

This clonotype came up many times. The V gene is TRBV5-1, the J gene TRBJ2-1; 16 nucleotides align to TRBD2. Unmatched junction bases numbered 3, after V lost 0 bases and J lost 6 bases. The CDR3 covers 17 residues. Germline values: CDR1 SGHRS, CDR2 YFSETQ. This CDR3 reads CASSLEGLAGGPNEQFF. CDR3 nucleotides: TGCGCCAGCAGCTTGGAGGGACTAGCGGGGGGGCCCAATGAGCAGTTCTTC.